One T cell receptor beta chain is described in this entry. This sample is part of a study of blood T cell repertoires in COVID-19. The germline CDR1 and CDR2 sequences are LGHNA and YNFKEQ. V lost 1 base, J lost 6 bases, and 13 bases lay in between. CDR3 length: 15 residues. Data came from immunoSEQ multiplex PCR; TCRdb stores just in-frame clones and leaves some out. The sample lists approximately 190,000 clones, about 81% occurring once. Sequencing used peripheral blood. The rearrangement joins TRBV4-2 to TRBJ2-1; D is undetermined. The source of this sequence is a woman in her fifties or sixties with COVID-19, enrolled during active disease. Written as DNA, the CDR3 is TGTGCCAGCAGCCAAGGGCACGCGGATAGCAATGAGCAGTTCTTC. It specifies CASSQGHADSNEQFF.